This T cell receptor (beta chain) was documented in a study of human T cells and chemical hapten exposure. Whole-study context: DPC 0.01% went on the upper back by patch test, with reading at 6 days. It was small differences in pooled library volume that mainly caused per-sample TCR yields to vary.

Remarks on this clonotype: Its antigen remains unknown.

Time point specified: patch test 2, 6 weeks after DPC sensitization. As for treatment: therapeutic diphenylcyclopropenone sensitization with weekly scalp DPC. Study-level results: Significantly more large CDR3 similarity clusters arose among expanded TCRs than among controls.

The library tagged each cDNA molecule with unique molecular identifiers. TCRdb analysed the RACE reads with MiXCR anew, one entry per CDR3 protein. The table includes a few hundred thousand distinct CDR3 sequences, about 6% detected once. Trimming left V 5 bases short and J 7 bases short, with 15 bases between. The germline CDR1 and CDR2 sequences are MDHEN and SYDVKM. CDR3 length: 14 residues. The sequence came from a woman under 30 with alopecia areata. Some clones in this sample may be carry-over from other donors' samples. The V gene is TRBV28, the J gene TRBJ1-5; D remains ambiguous. The material was whole blood, obtained in connection with sensitization to the hapten diphenylcyclopropenone (DPC). In DNA, the CDR3 is TGTGCCAGCAGTCCTCGGAATATAAACCAGCCCCAGCATTTT. It encodes CASSPRNINQPQHF.